This T cell receptor beta chain derives from a study of a mutant IDH1 vaccine in newly diagnosed glioma. For the study at large: Vaccine dosing followed radiotherapy by 4-6 weeks, or accompanied temozolomide cycles.

In the case of this clone: Its antigen is undetermined.

As for time point: week 47, end of study. The content of each vaccine dose was 300 ug of mutant IDH1 20-mer peptide, and topical imiquimod accompanied it. Libraries were prepared by immunoSEQ multiplex PCR; TCRdb keeps only in-frame clonotypes and omits some of them. The profile shows tens of thousands of clones, roughly 91% of them singletons. The germline V and J ends were trimmed by 5 bases and 8 bases, with 9 bases remaining between them. The CDR3 has 11 amino acids. Per the germline V gene, CDR1 is MNHEY and CDR2 is SVGAGI. This sequence originates from a woman aged 50 to 60 with glioma. The sample consisted of PBMCs, taken from a glioma patient whose treatment included an IDH1 peptide vaccine. This rearrangement joins TRBV6-5 to TRBJ1-2; no clear D gene. This CDR3 reads CASSEMAGYTF. The CDR3 DNA follows: TGTGCCAGCAGTGAAATGGCCGGCTACACCTTC.